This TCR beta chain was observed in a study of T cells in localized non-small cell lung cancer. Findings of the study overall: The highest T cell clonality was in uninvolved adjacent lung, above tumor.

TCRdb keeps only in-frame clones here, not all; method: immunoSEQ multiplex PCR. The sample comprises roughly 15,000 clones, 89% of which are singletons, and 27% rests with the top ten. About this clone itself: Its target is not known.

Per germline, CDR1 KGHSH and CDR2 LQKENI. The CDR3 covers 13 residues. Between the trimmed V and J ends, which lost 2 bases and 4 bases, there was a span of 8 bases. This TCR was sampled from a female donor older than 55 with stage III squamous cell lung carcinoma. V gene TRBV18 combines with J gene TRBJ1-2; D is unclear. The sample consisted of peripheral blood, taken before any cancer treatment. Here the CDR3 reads CASSPGIGYGYTF. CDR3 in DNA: TGTGCCAGCTCACCAGGTATTGGCTATGGCTACACCTTC.